Listed below are T cell receptor beta chains from one sample, sequenced in a study of T-cell reconstitution after alpha-beta-depleted transplantation in children. TCRdb reprocessed the PCR reads with MiXCR, giving one entry per CDR3 protein. The sample lists just over 950,000 distinct CDR3 sequences, about 31% occurring once. The material was PBMCs, mostly from graft donor cells, obtained 360 days after TCRalphabeta/CD19-depleted stem cell transplant. These receptors all stem from a boy younger than two who had a stem cell transplant for SCID, so the T cells may come from the graft donor. Both conserved end residues are part of each CDR3. A D gene is named only where the DNA matches it firmly. Expanded clones get a size class; other rows say once, few or many, or leave the size out.

V gene	D gene	J gene	clone size	CDR3 length	CDR3 DNA	CDR3 protein
TRBV4-1	TRBD2	TRBJ2-1	few	15	TGCGCCAGCACCCCGACTAGCGGGGGGGCTAATGAGCAGTTCTTC	CASTPTSGGANEQFF
TRBV12-3/TRBV12-4	.	TRBJ1-1	many	14	TGTGCCAGCAGTTTCAACGGAGGGTACACTGAAGCTTTCTTT	CASSFNGGYTEAFF
TRBV11-2	.	TRBJ2-5	.	14	TGTGCCAGCAGCTCCGGACCTGCTCGGGAGACCCAGTACTTC	CASSSGPARETQYF
TRBV12-3/TRBV12-4	.	TRBJ2-5	few	14	TGTGCCAGCAGTCCCCCGGACTCCCAAGAGACCCAGTACTTC	CASSPPDSQETQYF
TRBV20-1	TRBD1	TRBJ2-3	.	15	TGCAGTGCTTCCCACAGGGGTTCGGGGACAGATACGCAGTATTTT	CSASHRGSGTDTQYF
TRBV9	.	TRBJ2-1	many	12	TGTGCCAGCAGTAAATCGGGGTTGAAGCAGTTCTTC	CASSKSGLKQFF
TRBV29-1	TRBD1	TRBJ1-1	few	14	TGCAGCGTAGGAAAACAGGGGCAGAACACTGAAGCTTTCTTT	CSVGKQGQNTEAFF
TRBV6-1	TRBD1	TRBJ1-2	.	13	TGTGCCAGCAGAGTACAGGGGGCGGGCGGCTACACCTTC	CASRVQGAGGYTF
TRBV20-1	.	TRBJ2-7	.	16	TGCAGTGCTAGAGACTTTAGCGCCGGGGTTGAGTACGAGCAGTACTTC	CSARDFSAGVEYEQYF
TRBV29-1	TRBD2	TRBJ2-7	.	13	TGCAGCGCCGCGGGAGTCTCGCCCCACGAGCAGTACTTC	CSAAGVSPHEQYF
TRBV10-3	.	TRBJ1-2	few	14	TGTGCCATCAGTGAGCAGGGGCGCGGTGATGGCTACACCTTC	CAISEQGRGDGYTF
TRBV2	.	TRBJ2-1	.	15	TGTGCCAGCATCTTAGGCCAGAGCTCCTACAATGAGCAGTTCTTC	CASILGQSSYNEQFF
TRBV5-1	.	TRBJ2-2	.	15	TGCGCCAGCAGCTTGGACCCGACGAGGACCGGGGAGCTGTTTTTT	CASSLDPTRTGELFF
TRBV28	.	TRBJ2-7	.	17	TGTGCCAGCAGTTTACTGACAGGACCTATAGACATCTACGAGCAGTACTTC	CASSLLTGPIDIYEQYF
TRBV4-1	.	TRBJ1-3	many	16	TGCGCCAGCAGCCAAAGCGGGTACCCCTCTGGAAACACCATATATTTT	CASSQSGYPSGNTIYF
TRBV5-1	.	TRBJ2-1	few	17	TGCGCCAGCAGCTTCCTAGTTTCGGGGCGGACATACAATGAGCAGTTCTTC	CASSFLVSGRTYNEQFF
TRBV12-3/TRBV12-4	.	TRBJ2-3	few	14	TGTGCCAGCTCCCTTAGGGACCTCGCAGATACGCAGTATTTT	CASSLRDLADTQYF
TRBV6-1	.	TRBJ1-1	few	14	TGTGCCAGCCGTGGGAGGGGCAGGGACACTGAAGCTTTCTTT	CASRGRGRDTEAFF
TRBV4-2	.	TRBJ2-3	few	16	TGTGCCAGCAGCCGGATCGACGCCTCAGTCACAGATACGCAGTATTTT	CASSRIDASVTDTQYF
TRBV7-9	.	TRBJ2-7	many	13	TGTGCCAGCAGCTCGGGACACTACTACGAGCAGTACTTC	CASSSGHYYEQYF
TRBV24-1	.	TRBJ2-5	.	15	TGTGCCACCAGTGATTCCGGAGGGGTTCAAGAGACCCAGTACTTC	CATSDSGGVQETQYF
TRBV18	.	TRBJ2-3	.	14	TGTGCCAGCTCACCCGACCGCTCGTACGGTACGCAGTATTTT	CASSPDRSYGTQYF